The clone carrying this T cell receptor beta chain has more than one count but fewer than ten. This sample stems from a study of blood T cell repertoires in COVID-19. For the study at large: Sources were T cells, B-cell-depleted T cells, or PBMCs; the material itself was cDNA or gDNA.

In the study's own analysis: Reference gene primer amplification gave estimated nucleated cell counts. The table came from immunoSEQ multiplex PCR; TCRdb's copy has only in-frame clones and leaves some out. The V and J calls and clone size come from that table; D and trimming were worked out from the DNA. This table has 75,000 or so clones, 65% to 85% appearing once. Trimming left V 1 base short and J 1 base short, with 14 bases between. This CDR3 is built from 16 residues. Germline-derived CDR1 and CDR2 are SGHNT and YYREEE (reference sequence). The chain uses TRBV5-4 and TRBJ1-2, with D perhaps TRBD1 (5 bases). Sequenced material: peripheral blood. The source of this sequence is a man in his 60s with active or convalescent COVID-19. The CDR3 region is CASSLFQGGDNYGYTF. The CDR3, as DNA: TGTGCCAGCAGCTTGTTCCAGGGAGGTGATAACTATGGCTACACCTTC. The entire variable domain, with the rest obtained from reference TRBV5-4 and TRBJ1-2, is as follows: ETGVTQSPTHLIKTRGQQVTLRCSSQSGHNTVSWYQQALGQGPQFIFQYYREEENGRGNFPPRFSGLQFPNYSSELNVNALELDDSALYLCASSLFQGGDNYGYTFGSGTRLTVV.